This T cell receptor (beta chain) was captured in a study of T cell responses to AZD1222 COVID-19 vaccine. Study outcomes and limitations: The study sampled repertoires only after the peak T cell response. It should be noted that donors were predominantly white British and more often female, and clonal diversity was possibly underestimated.

The CDR3 runs 16 residues. Germline-derived CDR1 and CDR2 are SNHLY and FYNNEI. Trimming cost V 6 bases and J 5 bases, with 20 bases left between them. In the case of this clone: Its antigen is as yet unknown.

The repertoire was sequenced with immunoSEQ multiplex PCR; TCRdb's copy has only in-frame clones and lacks some. The table includes around 190,000 clones, over 80% detected once. The chain employs TRBV2 and TRBJ1-5; D perhaps matches TRBD1 (5 bases). This clonotype was sampled from an adult in good health. The specimen comprised peripheral blood, sampled on day 0 of AZD1222 vaccination. The CDR3 loop is CASRRGARDGDQPQHF. CDR3 coding DNA: TGTGCCAGCAGAAGGGGAGCACGGGACGGAGATCAGCCCCAGCATTTT.